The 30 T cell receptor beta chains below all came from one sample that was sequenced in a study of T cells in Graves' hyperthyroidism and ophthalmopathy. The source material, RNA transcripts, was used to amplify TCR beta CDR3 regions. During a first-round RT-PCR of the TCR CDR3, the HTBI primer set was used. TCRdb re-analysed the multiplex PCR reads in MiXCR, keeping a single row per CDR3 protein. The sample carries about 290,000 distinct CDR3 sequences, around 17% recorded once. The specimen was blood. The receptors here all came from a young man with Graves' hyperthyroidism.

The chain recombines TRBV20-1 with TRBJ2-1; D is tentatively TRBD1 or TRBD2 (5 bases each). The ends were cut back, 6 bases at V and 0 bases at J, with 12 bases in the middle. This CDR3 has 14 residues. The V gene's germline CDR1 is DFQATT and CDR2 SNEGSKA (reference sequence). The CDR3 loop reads CSAMGRRSYNEQFF. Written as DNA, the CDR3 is TGCAGTGCCATGGGACGCCGCTCCTACAATGAGCAGTTCTTC.

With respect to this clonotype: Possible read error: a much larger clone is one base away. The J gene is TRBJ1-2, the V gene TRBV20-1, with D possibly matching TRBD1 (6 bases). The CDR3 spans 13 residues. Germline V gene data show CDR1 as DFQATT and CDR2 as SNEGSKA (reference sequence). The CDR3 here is CSARPGEGNGYIF. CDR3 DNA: TGCAGTGCTAGACCAGGGGAGGGCAATGGCTACATCTTC.

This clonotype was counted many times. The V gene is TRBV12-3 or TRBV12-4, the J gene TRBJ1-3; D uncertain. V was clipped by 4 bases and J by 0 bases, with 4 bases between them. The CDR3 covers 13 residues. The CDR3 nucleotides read TGTGCCAGCAGTTACGGCTCTGGAAACACCATATATTTT. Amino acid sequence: CASSYGSGNTIYF.

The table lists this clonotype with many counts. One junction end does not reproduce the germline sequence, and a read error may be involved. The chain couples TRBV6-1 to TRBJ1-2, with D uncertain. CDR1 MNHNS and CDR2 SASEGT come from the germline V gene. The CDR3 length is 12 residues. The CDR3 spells CASSQAGYGYTF. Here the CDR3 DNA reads TGTGCCAGCAGTCAAGCTGGATATGGCTACACCTTC.

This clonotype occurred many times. The chain's CDR3 is CASNPPGGFTEAFF. The CDR3 DNA reads TGTGCCAGCAACCCCCCGGGCGGGTTCACTGAAGCTTTCTTT. This chain connects TRBV12-3 or TRBV12-4 to TRBJ1-1; D is unclear. This CDR3 has 14 amino acids. The ends were cut back, 7 bases at V and 4 bases at J, with 16 bases in the middle.

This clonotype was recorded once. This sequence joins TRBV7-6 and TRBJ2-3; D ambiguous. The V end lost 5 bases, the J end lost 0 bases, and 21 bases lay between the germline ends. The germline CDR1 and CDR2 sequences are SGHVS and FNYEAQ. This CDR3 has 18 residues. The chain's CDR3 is CASSLRRAGPSSTDTQYF. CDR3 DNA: TGTGCCAGCAGCCTCCGAAGGGCAGGACCCTCTAGCACAGATACGCAGTATTTT.

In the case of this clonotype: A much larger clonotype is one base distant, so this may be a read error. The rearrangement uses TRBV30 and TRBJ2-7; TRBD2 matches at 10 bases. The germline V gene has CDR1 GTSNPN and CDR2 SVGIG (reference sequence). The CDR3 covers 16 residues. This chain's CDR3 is CAWSPLATSGAYEQHF. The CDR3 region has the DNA TGTGCCTGGAGTCCTCTGGCAACTAGCGGGGCCTACGAGCAGCACTTC.

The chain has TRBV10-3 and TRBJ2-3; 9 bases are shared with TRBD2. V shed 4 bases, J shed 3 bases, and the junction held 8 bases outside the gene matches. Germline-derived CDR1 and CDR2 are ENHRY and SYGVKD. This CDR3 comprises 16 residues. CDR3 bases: TGTGCCATCAGTGGTCTAGGCGGGAGGGGGACAGATACGCAGTATTTT. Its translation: CAISGLGGRGTDTQYF.

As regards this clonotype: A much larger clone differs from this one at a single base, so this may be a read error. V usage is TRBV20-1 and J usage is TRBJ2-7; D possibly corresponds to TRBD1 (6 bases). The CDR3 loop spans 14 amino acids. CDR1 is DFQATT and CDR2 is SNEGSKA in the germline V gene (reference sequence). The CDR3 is CNAPIGTLTYEQYF. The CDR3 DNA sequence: TGCAATGCCCCAATAGGGACACTCACCTACGAGCAGTACTTC.

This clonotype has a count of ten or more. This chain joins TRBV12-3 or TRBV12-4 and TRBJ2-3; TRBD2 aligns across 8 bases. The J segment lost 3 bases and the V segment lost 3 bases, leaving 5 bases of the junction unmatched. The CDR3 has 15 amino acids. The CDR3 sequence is CASSLRAGVTDTQYF. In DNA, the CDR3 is TGTGCCAGCAGTTTGAGAGCGGGAGTAACAGATACGCAGTATTTT.

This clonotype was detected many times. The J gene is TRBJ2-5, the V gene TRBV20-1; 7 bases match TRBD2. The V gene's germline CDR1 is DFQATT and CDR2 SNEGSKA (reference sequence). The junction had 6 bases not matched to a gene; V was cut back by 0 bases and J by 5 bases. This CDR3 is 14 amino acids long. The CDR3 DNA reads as TGCAGTGCTAGAGATAGGCGCGGGAGTGAGACCCAGTACTTC. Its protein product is CSARDRRGSETQYF.

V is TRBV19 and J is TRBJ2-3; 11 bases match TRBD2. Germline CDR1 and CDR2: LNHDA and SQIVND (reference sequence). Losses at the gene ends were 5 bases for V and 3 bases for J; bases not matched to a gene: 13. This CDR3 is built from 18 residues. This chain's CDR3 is CASSSLAGGGIETDTQYF. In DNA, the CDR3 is TGTGCCAGTAGTTCATTAGCGGGAGGGGGAATTGAGACAGATACGCAGTATTTT.

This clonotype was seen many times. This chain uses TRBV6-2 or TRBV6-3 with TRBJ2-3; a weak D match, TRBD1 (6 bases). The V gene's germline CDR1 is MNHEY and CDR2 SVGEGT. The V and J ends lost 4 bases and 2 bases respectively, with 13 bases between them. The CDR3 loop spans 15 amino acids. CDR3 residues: CASSFSRTATDTQYF. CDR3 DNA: TGTGCCAGCAGTTTCTCCCGGACAGCCACAGATACGCAGTATTTT.

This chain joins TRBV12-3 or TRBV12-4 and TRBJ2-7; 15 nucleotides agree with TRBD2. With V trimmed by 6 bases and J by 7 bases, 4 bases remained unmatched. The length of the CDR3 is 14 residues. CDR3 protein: CASRPGLAGGEQYF. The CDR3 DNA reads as TGTGCCAGCAGACCGGGACTAGCGGGGGGAGAGCAGTACTTC.

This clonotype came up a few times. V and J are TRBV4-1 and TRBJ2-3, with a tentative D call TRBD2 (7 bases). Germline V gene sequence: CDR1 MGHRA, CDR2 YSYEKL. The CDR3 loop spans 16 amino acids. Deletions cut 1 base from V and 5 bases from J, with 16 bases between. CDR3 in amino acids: CASSQVFGGRGDTQYF. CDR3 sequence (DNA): TGCGCCAGCAGCCAAGTTTTCGGGGGGCGGGGAGATACGCAGTATTTT.

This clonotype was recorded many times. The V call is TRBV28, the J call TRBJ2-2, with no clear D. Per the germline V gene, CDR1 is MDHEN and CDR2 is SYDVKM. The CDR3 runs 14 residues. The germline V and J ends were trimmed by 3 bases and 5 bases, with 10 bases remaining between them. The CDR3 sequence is CASSFRVVTGELFF. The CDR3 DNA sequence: TGTGCCAGCAGTTTTCGGGTTGTGACCGGGGAGCTGTTTTTT. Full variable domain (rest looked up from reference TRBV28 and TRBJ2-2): DVKVTQSSRYLVKRTGEKVFLECVQDMDHENMFWYRQDPGLGLRLIYFSYDVKMKEKGDIPEGYSVSREKKERFSLILESASTNQTSMYLCASSFRVVTGELFFGEGSRLTVL.

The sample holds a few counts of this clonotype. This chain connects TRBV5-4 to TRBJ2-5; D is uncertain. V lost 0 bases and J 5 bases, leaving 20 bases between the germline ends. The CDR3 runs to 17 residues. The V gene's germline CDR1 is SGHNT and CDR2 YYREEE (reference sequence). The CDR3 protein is CASSLENGEEVLETQYF. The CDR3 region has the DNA TGTGCCAGCAGCTTGGAGAATGGGGAAGAGGTCCTGGAGACCCAGTACTTC. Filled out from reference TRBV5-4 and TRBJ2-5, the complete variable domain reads ETGVTQSPTHLIKTRGQQVTLRCSSQSGHNTVSWYQQALGQGPQFIFQYYREEENGRGNFPPRFSGLQFPNYSSELNVNALELDDSALYLCASSLENGEEVLETQYFGPGTRLLVL.

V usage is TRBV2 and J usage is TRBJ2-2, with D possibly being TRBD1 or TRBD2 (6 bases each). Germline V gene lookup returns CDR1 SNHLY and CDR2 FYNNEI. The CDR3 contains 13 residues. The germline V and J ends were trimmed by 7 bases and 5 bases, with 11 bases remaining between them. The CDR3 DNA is TGTGCCAGCACCAAGGGGGGAACCGGGGAGCTGTTTTTT. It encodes CASTKGGTGELFF.

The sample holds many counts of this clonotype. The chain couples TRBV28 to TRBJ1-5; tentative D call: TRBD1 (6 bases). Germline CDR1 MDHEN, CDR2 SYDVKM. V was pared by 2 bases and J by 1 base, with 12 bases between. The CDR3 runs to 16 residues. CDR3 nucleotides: TGTGCCAGCAGTTTAGTAGCGGGGGGCAGCAATCAGCCCCAGCATTTT. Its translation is CASSLVAGGSNQPQHF.

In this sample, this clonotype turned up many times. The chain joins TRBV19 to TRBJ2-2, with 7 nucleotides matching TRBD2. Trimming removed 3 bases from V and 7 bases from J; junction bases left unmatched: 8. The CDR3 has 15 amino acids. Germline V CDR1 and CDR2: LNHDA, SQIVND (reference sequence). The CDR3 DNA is TGTGCCAGTAGTATGCGGGGGATCATCGGCGGGGAGCTGTTTTTT. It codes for CASSMRGIIGGELFF.

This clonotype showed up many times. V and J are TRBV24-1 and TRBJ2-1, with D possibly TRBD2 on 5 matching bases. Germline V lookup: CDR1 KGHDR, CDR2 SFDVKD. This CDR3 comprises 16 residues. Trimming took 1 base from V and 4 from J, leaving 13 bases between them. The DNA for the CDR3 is TGTGCCACCAGTGATTTTGGGAGCGTGGAGTACAATGAGCAGTTCTTC. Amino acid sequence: CATSDFGSVEYNEQFF.

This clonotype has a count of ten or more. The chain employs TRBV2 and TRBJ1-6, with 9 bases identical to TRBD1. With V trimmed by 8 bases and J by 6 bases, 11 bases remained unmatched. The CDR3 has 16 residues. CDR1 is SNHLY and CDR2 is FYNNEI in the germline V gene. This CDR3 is CASGWDRDIPNSPLHF. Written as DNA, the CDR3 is TGTGCCAGCGGCTGGGACAGGGATATACCTAATTCACCCCTCCACTTT. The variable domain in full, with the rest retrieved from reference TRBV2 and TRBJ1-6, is EPEVTQTPSHQVTQMGQEVILRCVPISNHLYFYWYRQILGQKVEFLVSFYNNEISEKSEIFDDQFSVERPDGSNFTLKIRSTKLEDSAMYFCASGWDRDIPNSPLHFGNGTRLTVT.

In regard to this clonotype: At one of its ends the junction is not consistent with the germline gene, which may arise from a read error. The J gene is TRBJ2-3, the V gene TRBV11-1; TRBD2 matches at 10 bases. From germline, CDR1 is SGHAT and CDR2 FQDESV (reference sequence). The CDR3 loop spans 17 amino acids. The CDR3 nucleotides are TGCGCCAGCCGCCCAGCGGGAGGGCGGAAGGGCACAGATACGCAGTATTTT. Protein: CASRPAGGRKGTDTQYF.

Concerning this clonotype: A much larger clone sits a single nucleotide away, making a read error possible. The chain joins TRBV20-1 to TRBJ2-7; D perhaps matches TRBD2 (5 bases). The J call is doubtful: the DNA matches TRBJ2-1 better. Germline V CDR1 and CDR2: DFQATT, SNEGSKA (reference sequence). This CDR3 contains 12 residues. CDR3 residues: CSASGLAYEQFF. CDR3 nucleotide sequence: TGCAGTGCTAGTGGACTCGCCTACGAGCAGTTCTTC.

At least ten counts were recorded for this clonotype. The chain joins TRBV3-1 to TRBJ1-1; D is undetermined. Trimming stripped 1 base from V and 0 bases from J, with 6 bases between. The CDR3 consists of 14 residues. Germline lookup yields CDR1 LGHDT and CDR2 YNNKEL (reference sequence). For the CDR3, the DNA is TGTGCCAGCAGCCAAGCCGGAATGAACACTGAAGCTTTCTTT. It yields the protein CASSQAGMNTEAFF.

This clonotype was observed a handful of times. The CDR3 DNA sequence: TGTGCCAGCAGCCCTAGGAGGATTAATTCACCCCTCCACTTT. Its protein product is CASSPRRINSPLHF. The chain recombines TRBV9 with TRBJ1-6; D is uncertain. Germline V gives CDR1 SGDLS, CDR2 YYNGEE. The CDR3 consists of 14 residues. V lost 4 bases and J lost 6, with 11 bases in between.

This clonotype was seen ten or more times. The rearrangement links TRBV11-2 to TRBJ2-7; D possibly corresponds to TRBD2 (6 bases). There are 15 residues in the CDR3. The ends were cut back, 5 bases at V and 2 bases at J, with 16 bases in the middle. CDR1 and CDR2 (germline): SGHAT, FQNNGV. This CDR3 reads CASSPHGGPAYEQYF. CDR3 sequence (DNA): TGTGCCAGCAGCCCCCACGGGGGTCCCGCCTACGAGCAGTACTTC.

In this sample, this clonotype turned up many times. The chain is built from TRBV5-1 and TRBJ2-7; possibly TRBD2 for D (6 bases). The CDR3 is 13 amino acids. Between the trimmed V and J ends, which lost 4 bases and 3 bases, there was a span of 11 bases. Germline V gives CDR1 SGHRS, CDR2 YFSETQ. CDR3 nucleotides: TGCGCCAGCAGCATGGGACTTTTCTACGAGCAGTACTTC. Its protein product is CASSMGLFYEQYF.

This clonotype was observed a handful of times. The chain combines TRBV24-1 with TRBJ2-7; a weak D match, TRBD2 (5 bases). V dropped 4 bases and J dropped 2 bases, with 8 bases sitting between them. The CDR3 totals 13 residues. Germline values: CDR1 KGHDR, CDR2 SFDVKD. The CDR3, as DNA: TGTGCCACCAGTGAACCCGGGACCTACGAGCAGTACTTC. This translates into CATSEPGTYEQYF.

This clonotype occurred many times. This CDR3 is CASSALVAPDSYNEQFF. The CDR3 DNA is TGTGCCAGCAGCGCGCTGGTAGCGCCCGACTCCTACAATGAGCAGTTCTTC. V usage is TRBV7-9 and J usage is TRBJ2-1, with D possibly matching TRBD2 (5 bases). There are 17 residues in the CDR3. In germline, CDR1 is SEHNR, CDR2 FQNEAQ (reference sequence). V was pared by 5 bases and J by 0 bases, with 17 bases between.